Shown below are 17 T cell receptor beta chains from a single sample sequenced in a study of patients and donors after allogeneic stem cell transplantation. TCRdb redid the calling of the RT-PCR reads with MiXCR, one entry per CDR3 protein. The data contain some 960,000 distinct CDR3 sequences, roughly 18% of them seen just once; the ten biggest clones take up about 6%. Sequencing was done on a sample of blood, either unsorted or a sorted T cell fraction (not recorded which). Receptor source: a human donor who was either an allogeneic HSCT recipient or a stem cell or donor lymphocyte infusion donor (not recorded which). It is not recorded whose cells these are; they may come from a transplant donor.

The chain combines TRBV20-1 with TRBJ1-1; tentatively, D is TRBD1 (5 bases). V dropped 1 base and J dropped 6 bases, with 15 bases sitting between them. The CDR3 is 14 amino acids. The germline gives CDR1 DFQATT, CDR2 SNEGSKA (reference sequence). The CDR3, as DNA: TGCAGTGCTAGAGTGCGGGGCGCAGGGTCTGAAGCTTTCTTT. It is translated as CSARVRGAGSEAFF.

Only a few counts were recorded for this clonotype. J is TRBJ1-2 and V is TRBV2; perhaps TRBD1 as D (5 bases). Trimming left V 4 bases short and J 8 bases short, with 17 bases between. This CDR3 contains 14 residues. Germline CDR1 and CDR2: SNHLY and FYNNEI. The CDR3 spells CASSGDSPGAGYTF. The DNA for the CDR3 is TGTGCCAGCAGTGGAGACTCACCTGGGGCGGGCTACACCTTC.

In its sample, this clonotype was seen once. The genes are TRBV11-2 and TRBJ2-2; D call uncertain. The CDR3 sequence is 18 residues long. Germline V gene sequence: CDR1 SGHAT, CDR2 FQNNGV. Trimming left V 1 base short and J 5 bases short, with 20 bases between. Here the CDR3 reads CASSLVFKRLLWTGELFF. CDR3 bases: TGTGCCAGCAGCTTAGTTTTTAAGAGACTCTTATGGACCGGGGAGCTGTTTTTT.

This clonotype was found many times. The DNA for the CDR3 is TGCGCCAGCAGCTTGGAGGTGTCAGGGGATGGCTACACCTTC. This sequence encodes CASSLEVSGDGYTF. The rearrangement uses TRBV5-1 and TRBJ1-2; D perhaps matches TRBD1 (6 bases). Germline assignment: CDR1 SGHRS and CDR2 YFSETQ. The V and J ends lost 0 bases and 6 bases respectively, with 12 bases between them. The CDR3 runs to 14 residues.

This chain links TRBV6-4 with TRBJ2-7; TRBD2 matches at 9 bases. The length of the CDR3 is 15 residues. V lost 6 bases to trimming and J lost 6 bases; unmatched junction nucleotides: 12. The germline gives CDR1 MRHNA, CDR2 SNTAGT. This CDR3 is CASSEIAGDLREQYF. The CDR3 DNA reads as TGTGCCAGCAGCGAGATAGCGGGAGATTTACGCGAGCAGTACTTC.

The CDR3 sequence is CASSQDLFGSSYNEQFF. The CDR3 region has the DNA TGCGCCAGCAGCCAAGATTTATTCGGCAGTTCCTACAATGAGCAGTTCTTC. This chain uses TRBV4-3 with TRBJ2-1; D ambiguous. This CDR3 is 17 amino acids long. Germline V gene sequence: CDR1 LGHNA, CDR2 YSLEER. V was cut by 0 bases and J by 1 base, with 13 bases left in between.

This rearrangement joins TRBV19 to TRBJ2-1; D is perhaps TRBD1 (6 bases). The CDR3 spans 14 residues. Between the trimmed V and J ends, which lost 5 bases and 9 bases, there was a span of 17 bases. Germline V CDR1 and CDR2: LNHDA, SQIVND (reference sequence). Written as DNA, the CDR3 is TGTGCCAGTAGTGAGGCCAGGGGTTTAGGTGAGCAGTTCTTC. Its protein product is CASSEARGLGEQFF.

A few counts support this clonotype. This chain uses TRBV24-1 with TRBJ2-5, with TRBD2 matching 11 bases. With 4 bases clipped from V and 5 bases from J, the junction kept 5 bases outside the gene matches. This CDR3 has 15 amino acids. CDR1 and CDR2 from the germline V gene are KGHDR and SFDVKD. The DNA for the CDR3 is TGTGCCACCAGTGAACTAGCGGGAGAGGGGGAGACCCAGTACTTC. It yields the protein CATSELAGEGETQYF.

The gene calls are TRBV6-1 and TRBJ2-3; 9 positions agree with TRBD2. The CDR3 covers 14 residues. From germline, CDR1 is MNHNS and CDR2 SASEGT. The trim removed 4 bases at V and 6 bases at J, leaving 5 bases unmatched. The CDR3 bases are TGTGCCAGCAGTGCGCGGGGGGGACGGGATACGCAGTATTTT. Protein sequence: CASSARGGRDTQYF.

This clonotype was seen at least ten times. The V call is TRBV5-6, the J call TRBJ1-4; 7 bases are a match to TRBD1. Per the germline V gene, CDR1 is SGHDT and CDR2 is YYEEEE. This CDR3 region has 16 residues. Trimming cost V 4 bases and J 9 bases; bases outside gene matches: 15. CDR3 sequence: CASSPPGAGQEKKLFF. The CDR3 nucleotides read TGTGCCAGCAGCCCCCCGGGCGCCGGACAGGAGAAAAAACTGTTTTTT.

This clonotype was detected only a few times. The rearrangement joins TRBV10-3 to TRBJ2-3, with D hard to call. V was cut by 0 bases and J by 3 bases, with 4 bases left in between. The germline gives CDR1 ENHRY, CDR2 SYGVKD. The CDR3 length is 13 residues. CDR3 region: CAISESTTDTQYF. As DNA, the CDR3 is TGTGCCATCAGTGAGTCGACAACAGATACGCAGTATTTT.

This chain uses TRBV20-1 with TRBJ2-7, with 8 bases identical to TRBD1. The CDR3 runs 14 residues. V shed 4 bases, J shed 3 bases, and the junction held 8 bases outside the gene matches. Germline assignment: CDR1 DFQATT and CDR2 SNEGSKA (reference sequence). The CDR3 bases are TGCAGTGCTATGGGCAGGGGGCGCATCTACGAGCAGTACTTC. This encodes CSAMGRGRIYEQYF.

V gene TRBV7-9 combines with J gene TRBJ2-3, with TRBD2 identical over 13 bases. Trimming took 5 bases from V and 5 from J; bases not matched to a gene: 4. CDR1 is SEHNR and CDR2 is FQNEAQ in the germline V gene (reference sequence). The CDR3 has 15 residues. The CDR3 loop reads CASSTTSGREDTQYF. CDR3 bases: TGTGCCAGCAGCACAACTAGCGGGAGGGAAGATACGCAGTATTTT.

This chain uses TRBV18 with TRBJ2-1; 8 bases align to TRBD2. J lost 7 bases, V lost 2 bases, and 13 bases had no gene match. The CDR3 length is 17 residues. Germline-derived CDR1 and CDR2 are KGHSH and LQKENI. DNA for the CDR3: TGTGCCAGCTCACCATCCGGACGGGAGGGTCTTAATAATGAGCAGTTCTTC. It yields the protein CASSPSGREGLNNEQFF.

The table lists this clonotype with many counts. The rearrangement links TRBV7-2 to TRBJ2-7; D possibly matches TRBD1 or TRBD2 (5 bases each). The germline V gene encodes CDR1 SGHTA and CDR2 FQGNSA. Trimming left V 5 bases short and J 8 bases short, with 16 bases between. There are 13 residues in the CDR3. The CDR3 DNA reads TGTGCCAGCAGCATATCCTTTGGGGACCAGCAGTACTTC. It is translated as CASSISFGDQQYF.

The sample holds a few counts of this clonotype. This chain uses TRBV9 with TRBJ2-5; 7 bases fit TRBD2. V shed 0 bases and J 5 bases; nucleotides not matched to a gene: 10. Germline V gives CDR1 SGDLS, CDR2 YYNGEE. The CDR3 is 16 residues long. The CDR3 DNA sequence: TGTGCCAGCAGCGTAGGCCCCGCGGGAGTGGAGGAGACCCAGTACTTC. It is translated as CASSVGPAGVEETQYF.

This clonotype has a handful of counts. The gene calls are TRBV4-1 and TRBJ2-7, with D unresolved. Trimming pared 0 bases from V and 3 bases from J, leaving 9 bases between. Germline lookup yields CDR1 MGHRA and CDR2 YSYEKL. The CDR3 spans 14 residues. The CDR3 coding sequence is TGCGCCAGCAGCCAAGATCTGAACGGCTACGAGCAGTACTTC. Translated, it gives CASSQDLNGYEQYF.